This T cell receptor (beta chain) was identified in a study of OX40 agonist ivuxolimab in advanced cancers. Concerning the study at large: Ivuxolimab was an agonistic, fully human IgG2 monoclonal antibody directed against OX40 (CD134), a costimulatory receptor. Patients were allowed to have had prior anti-PD-1, anti-PD-L1 or anti-CTLA-4 therapy, and 40% of the dose-escalation patients had been treated with checkpoint inhibitors. Intravenous ivuxolimab was administered to patients every 2 weeks at six dose levels: 0.01, 0.1, 0.3, 1.5, 3 and 10 mg/kg. The paper reports the monotherapy dose-escalation portion (N of about 50 patients) of the phase I ivuxolimab trial. Of the approximately 50 dose-escalation patients, hepatocellular carcinoma was present in around 20, melanoma in around 15, renal cell carcinoma in 9 and head and neck cancer in 9. Partial responses were achieved by three dose-escalation patients, of whom one had hepatocellular carcinoma and two had cutaneous melanoma. The point of sequencing TCRbeta in the periphery was to test whether ivuxolimab changed TCR sequence diversity and drove clonal T-cell expansion. In the dose-escalation cohort, roughly 80% of patients were male, and the mean age was approximately 64 years, with a range of about 23 to 80.

Concerning this clone itself: What this receptor recognizes is not known. Per-nucleotide qualities are absent, and no much larger clonotype sits a single base away.

CDR1 and CDR2 were assigned from the germline V gene as SGHTA and FQGNSA. Including cysteine and phenylalanine, the CDR3 has 17 amino acids. The kept DNA is CDR3 alone, 51 bases in frame from the first base. V trim: 4 bases; J trim: 3 bases; unmatched bases: 11. The investigation overall reported the following: Low levels of normalized T-cell clonal expansion were also seen in some patients who did not respond. At doses from 0.1 to 3.0 mg/kg, clonal expansion was seen in both CD4+ and CD8+ blood T cells between baseline and week 6. In the 0.1-3.0 mg/kg groups, partial responders had among the lowest normalized peripheral clonal expansion, particularly in CD8+ T cells. The antigen specificity of the peripheral T cells that underwent clonal expansion was not determined. On average, CD8+ T cells showed more expanded clones than CD4+ T cells after ivuxolimab.

Genomic DNA was extracted from sorted cells for sequencing of the TCRbeta CDR3 region. TCRbeta CDR3 regions were sequenced using the immunoSEQ Assay. TCRdb carries this immuneACCESS record with in-frame sequences only. Its versions omit some clonotypes, under half of them owing to an unresolved V gene in the studies checked, with the rest unexplained. This sample holds 75,000 to 95,000 clones; 70% to 85% were observed only once. Of the sample, around 0.5% falls within the top ten clones. Patients with a history of autoimmune disease or receiving systemic immunosuppression were excluded from the trial. Peripheral blood for TCR sequencing was drawn from every dose cohort at baseline, at cycle 4 day 1 and at cycle 7 day 1. Samples came from an open-label, multicenter, first-in-human phase I dose-escalation trial of ivuxolimab. Adults with locally advanced or metastatic melanoma, renal cell carcinoma, hepatocellular carcinoma or head and neck squamous cell carcinoma were enrolled in the trial. CD4+ and CD8+ T cells were sorted separately from peripheral blood before TCR sequencing.

The sample was CD4+ or CD8+ T cells sorted from blood, taken in a trial of the OX40 agonist ivuxolimab. The sequence was collected from an adult with an advanced solid tumor such as melanoma, head and neck, liver or kidney cancer. The rearrangement joined TRBV7-2 to TRBJ2-7; 11 bases in the middle match TRBD2. The CDR3 loop reads CASSSLAGGAGGYEQYF. The nucleotide sequence reads TGTGCCAGCAGCTCTCTAGCGGGGGGCGCCGGTGGCTACGAGCAGTACTTC.